One and the same sample provided the 29 T cell receptor beta chains below, sequenced in a study. TCRdb processed the RT-PCR reads anew with MiXCR; each CDR3 protein has one entry. The table lists more than 550,000 distinct CDR3 sequences, 14% of them singletons, with about 3.9% in the top ten. The material sequenced was memory CD4+ T cells from blood. These receptors were obtained from a female donor in good health, serving as a healthy control.

The chain is built from TRBV27 and TRBJ2-7; TRBD1 matches at 7 bases. V lost 5 bases, J lost 6 bases, and 19 bases stayed unmatched. The CDR3 consists of 17 residues. Per germline, CDR1 MNHEY and CDR2 SMNVEV (reference sequence). The CDR3 coding sequence is TGTGCCAGCAGTACTATAAGCCTGGGACAGCTAGGTCCCGAGCAGTACTTC. The encoded protein is CASSTISLGQLGPEQYF.

This clonotype was detected ten times or more. The chain joins TRBV5-6 to TRBJ1-6; D gene unclear. This CDR3 comprises 15 residues. The V end was cut by 0 bases, the J end by 9 bases, with 13 bases between. CDR1 SGHDT and CDR2 YYEEEE come from the germline V gene. CDR3 nucleotides: TGTGCCAGCAGCTTGGGAAACACTCGTACTTCACCCCTCCACTTT. As protein: CASSLGNTRTSPLHF.

The rearrangement uses TRBV20-1 and TRBJ2-7, with 8 bases lining up with TRBD2. Trimming at V came to 5 bases and at J to 5 bases, leaving 8 bases not matched to a gene. The CDR3 is made up of 13 amino acids. Germline CDR1 is DFQATT and CDR2 is SNEGSKA (reference sequence). DNA for the CDR3: TGCAGTGCTCCGGGACTAGTGATACACGAGCAGTACTTC. Translated, it gives CSAPGLVIHEQYF.

This clonotype was observed a handful of times. The V gene is TRBV5-6, the J gene TRBJ1-2; D is uncertain. CDR3 length: 14 residues. Trimming left V 4 bases short and J 8 bases short, with 18 bases between. CDR1 and CDR2 (germline): SGHDT, YYEEEE. CDR3 protein: CASSPQVSLRGYTF. Here the CDR3 DNA reads TGTGCCAGCAGCCCCCAGGTTAGTCTTAGGGGCTACACCTTC. Filled out from reference TRBV5-6 and TRBJ1-2, the complete variable domain reads DAGVTQSPTHLIKTRGQQVTLRCSPKSGHDTVSWYQQALGQGPQFIFQYYEEEERQRGNFPDRFSGHQFPNYSSELNVNALLLGDSALYLCASSPQVSLRGYTFGSGTRLTVV.

The V and J genes are TRBV7-6 and TRBJ2-5; D not resolved. Trimming left V 5 bases short and J 1 base short, with 8 bases between. The CDR3 runs to 13 residues. CDR1 and CDR2 from the germline V gene are SGHVS and FNYEAQ. This chain's CDR3 is CASSAWSQETQYF. CDR3 nucleotides: TGTGCCAGCAGCGCCTGGTCCCAAGAGACCCAGTACTTC.

This clonotype appeared a few times. The chain carries TRBV12-3 or TRBV12-4 and TRBJ2-1; tentatively, D is TRBD1 or TRBD2 (5 bases each). CDR3 length equals 12 residues. The germline V and J ends were trimmed by 6 bases and 8 bases, with 11 bases remaining between them. The DNA for the CDR3 is TGTGCCAGCAGCCGAGGGGTGGATGAGCAGTTCTTC. This codes for CASSRGVDEQFF.

CDR3 DNA: TGTGCCAGCAGTTCGGCCGGAGGGAGGCCCGGGGATGAGCAGTTCTTC. Residues: CASSSAGGRPGDEQFF. The rearrangement joins TRBV3-1 to TRBJ2-1, with a possible D match to TRBD2 (6 bases). Germline V CDR1 and CDR2: LGHDT, YNNKEL (reference sequence). V was shortened by 6 bases and J by 8 bases, with 23 bases between the two germline ends. The CDR3 is 16 amino acids.

This clonotype was seen only a few times. The chain is built from TRBV7-8 and TRBJ2-7, with a weak D call TRBD1 (6 bases). Germline values: CDR1 SGHVS, CDR2 FQNEAQ. This CDR3 has 15 amino acids. V lost 5 bases, J lost 1 base, and 15 bases lay in between. The CDR3 here is CASSPGASRSYEQYF. The DNA for the CDR3 is TGTGCCAGCAGCCCAGGGGCTAGCCGATCCTACGAGCAGTACTTC.

The chain uses TRBV7-9 and TRBJ1-4; D is uncertain. This CDR3 is built from 16 residues. Looked up from germline, CDR1 is SEHNR and CDR2 is FQNEAQ (reference sequence). V was cut by 1 base and J by 3 bases, with 12 bases left in between. The CDR3 protein is CASSLVAPPSNEKLFF. The CDR3 DNA follows: TGTGCCAGCAGCTTAGTGGCGCCTCCTTCTAATGAAAAACTGTTTTTT. Drawing the rest from reference TRBV7-9 and TRBJ1-4, the complete variable domain is DTGVSQNPRHKITKRGQNVTFRCDPISEHNRLYWYRQTLGQGPEFLTYFQNEAQLEKSRLLSDRFSAERPKGSFSTLEIQRTEQGDSAMYLCASSLVAPPSNEKLFFGSGTQLSVL.

This clonotype came up a few times. The chain employs TRBV5-5 and TRBJ1-3, with 7 nucleotides matching TRBD1. The trim removed 2 bases at V and 0 bases at J, leaving 11 bases unmatched. Germline lookup yields CDR1 SGHKS and CDR2 YYEKEE (reference sequence). CDR3 length equals 18 residues. This CDR3 reads CASSLRFRDSVSGNTIYF. CDR3 nucleotides: TGTGCCAGCAGCTTACGGTTCCGGGACAGCGTCTCTGGAAACACCATATATTTT.

This clonotype was seen more than once but under ten times. J is TRBJ2-7 and V is TRBV29-1; 11 bases match TRBD1. CDR1 and CDR2 from the germline V gene are SQVTM and ANQGSEA. There are 15 residues in the CDR3. The V segment lost 6 bases and the J segment 5 bases; nucleotides outside the gene matches: 12. CDR3 sequence: CSVGTGGLMRHEQYF. The CDR3 bases are TGCAGCGTAGGGACAGGGGGGCTGATGAGGCACGAGCAGTACTTC.

This clonotype was observed at least ten times. The rearrangement joins TRBV12-3 or TRBV12-4 to TRBJ1-2; 7 bases line up with TRBD1. Losses at the gene ends were 10 bases for V and 4 bases for J; bases not matched to a gene: 6. This CDR3 spans 12 amino acids. The CDR3 coding sequence is TGTGCCACCACAGGGGTGGGCTATGGCTACACCTTC. This encodes CATTGVGYGYTF.

V usage is TRBV20-1 and J usage is TRBJ2-5; tentative D call: TRBD2 (5 bases). The germline CDR1 and CDR2 sequences are DFQATT and SNEGSKA (reference sequence). Trimming shortened V by 2 bases and J by 4 bases, and 14 bases separated the two germline ends. CDR3 length equals 14 residues. The CDR3 loop is CSARSRLFRETQYF. The CDR3 DNA follows: TGCAGTGCTAGAAGTCGACTATTCAGAGAGACCCAGTACTTC.

In its sample, this clonotype was seen a few times. The chain carries TRBV6-5 and TRBJ2-7; 7 bases map to TRBD1. V shed 4 bases and J 5 bases; nucleotides not matched to a gene: 8. The CDR3 length is 14 residues. The germline V gene encodes CDR1 MNHEY and CDR2 SVGAGI. CDR3 in amino acids: CASSFGTAQDEQYF. In DNA form, the CDR3 reads TGTGCCAGCAGTTTCGGGACAGCTCAGGACGAGCAGTACTTC.

This clonotype was recorded many times. The J gene is TRBJ2-7, the V gene TRBV10-3; TRBD2 agrees at 7 bases. The length of the CDR3 is 14 residues. CDR1 ENHRY and CDR2 SYGVKD come from the germline V gene. J gave up 7 bases and V 10 bases, and 16 bases lay outside the gene matches. Here the CDR3 DNA reads TGTGCCACCGAGGGAAAGCGGGACGCTGAAGAGCAGTACTTC. Translating gives CATEGKRDAEEQYF.

In this sample, this clonotype turned up many times. This chain connects TRBV6-5 to TRBJ1-4; TRBD1 might be the D (5 bases). CDR3 length equals 13 residues. Trimming pared 2 bases from V and 11 bases from J, leaving 12 bases between. Germline loops: CDR1 MNHEY, CDR2 SVGAGI. The CDR3 loop is CASSYERREKLFF. Written as DNA, the CDR3 is TGTGCCAGCAGTTACGAGCGCAGGGAGAAACTGTTTTTT.

In its sample, this clonotype was seen many times. The rearrangement uses TRBV6-2 or TRBV6-3 and TRBJ1-5, with a possible D match to TRBD1 (5 bases). Germline loops: CDR1 MNHEY, CDR2 SVGEGT. CDR3 length: 15 residues. V shed 3 bases and J shed 0 bases, with 9 bases lying between them. The CDR3 coding sequence is TGTGCCAGCAGTTATGACAGCCATAGCAATCAGCCCCAGCATTTT. Translated, it gives CASSYDSHSNQPQHF.

This clonotype was counted between two and nine times. The rearrangement joins TRBV2 to TRBJ1-5, with TRBD1 matching over 7 bases. Germline V lookup: CDR1 SNHLY, CDR2 FYNNEI. V gave up 10 bases and J gave up 0 bases; unmatched junction bases: 6. The CDR3 is made up of 14 amino acids. The CDR3 nucleotides read TGTGCCACAGGACAGGAGGGTAGCAATCAGCCCCAGCATTTT. Translating it yields CATGQEGSNQPQHF.

There are many counts of this clonotype. This chain joins TRBV10-3 and TRBJ2-1; D might be TRBD2 (6 bases). The CDR3 is 14 amino acids. V was cut by 6 bases and J by 7 bases, with 16 bases left in between. The germline CDR1 and CDR2 sequences are ENHRY and SYGVKD. The CDR3 is CAIRGDSPGNEQFF. CDR3 DNA: TGTGCCATCAGAGGGGACTCTCCGGGGAATGAGCAGTTCTTC.

The chain recombines TRBV5-1 with TRBJ2-5, with no clear D. This CDR3 is 15 amino acids long. Germline lookup yields CDR1 SGHRS and CDR2 YFSETQ. Deletions cut 3 bases from V and 0 bases from J, with 12 bases between. The CDR3 loop reads CASSSVSGYQETQYF. CDR3 in DNA: TGCGCCAGCAGCTCGGTTTCCGGGTACCAAGAGACCCAGTACTTC. Complete variable domain (other parts from reference TRBV5-1 and TRBJ2-5): KAGVTQTPRYLIKTRGQQVTLSCSPISGHRSVSWYQQTPGQGLQFLFEYFSETQRNKGNFPGRFSGRQFSNSRSEMNVSTLELGDSALYLCASSSVSGYQETQYFGPGTRLLVL.

The chain combines TRBV19 with TRBJ2-3; D is ambiguous. The V and J ends lost 2 bases and 4 bases respectively, with 7 bases between them. CDR1 is LNHDA and CDR2 is SQIVND in the germline V gene (reference sequence). The CDR3 consists of 13 residues. CDR3: CASSIRAPDTQYF. The CDR3 DNA reads TGTGCCAGTAGTATACGGGCTCCAGATACGCAGTATTTT.

In this sample, this clonotype turned up a few times. CDR3: CASSATEPSSYEQYF. The CDR3 nucleotides are TGTGCCAGCAGCGCGACAGAACCAAGCTCCTACGAGCAGTACTTC. The chain is built from TRBV25-1 and TRBJ2-7, with D possibly matching TRBD1 (5 bases). CDR3 length: 15 residues. CDR1 MGHDK and CDR2 SYGVNS come from the germline V gene. V was shortened by 6 bases and J by 0 bases, with 15 bases between the two germline ends.

The rearrangement uses TRBV6-1 and TRBJ1-1, with 9 nucleotides matching TRBD1. This CDR3 is built from 16 residues. The germline V gene encodes CDR1 MNHNS and CDR2 SASEGT. V was clipped by 4 bases and J by 3 bases; unmatched bases: 9. In nucleotides, the CDR3 is TGTGCCAGCAGTGCGGATACCGGGACAGGGTACACTGAAGCTTTCTTT. It specifies CASSADTGTGYTEAFF.

This clonotype was observed a few times. V gene TRBV27 combines with J gene TRBJ2-1; TRBD1 agrees at 10 bases. Germline lookup yields CDR1 MNHEY and CDR2 SMNVEV (reference sequence). Trimming cost V 4 bases and J 8 bases; bases outside gene matches: 5. The CDR3 is 14 residues long. CDR3 bases: TGTGCCAGCAGTTACCGGGACAGGGGATATGAGCAGTTCTTC. Protein: CASSYRDRGYEQFF.

This clonotype appeared many times. J is TRBJ2-5 and V is TRBV20-1, with TRBD1 as a possible D gene (5 bases). The ends were cut back, 4 bases at V and 4 bases at J, with 10 bases in the middle. Germline V CDR1 and CDR2: DFQATT, SNEGSKA (reference sequence). This CDR3 region has 12 residues. The CDR3 here is CSAKSGAETQYF. The DNA for the CDR3 is TGCAGTGCTAAGAGTGGGGCAGAGACCCAGTACTTC.

This clonotype was observed at least ten times. The chain joins TRBV7-3 to TRBJ2-3; TRBD1 aligns across 10 bases. J gave up 5 bases and V 4 bases, and 3 bases lay outside the gene matches. The CDR3 loop spans 14 amino acids. Germline V CDR1 and CDR2: SGHTA, FQGTGA. CDR3 in DNA: TGTGCCAGCAGCTCCGGGACAGGGGAAGATACGCAGTATTTT. Protein sequence: CASSSGTGEDTQYF.

The chain joins TRBV10-3 to TRBJ1-5; D remains unclear. Germline V gene data show CDR1 as ENHRY and CDR2 as SYGVKD. The V gene lost 0 bases and the J gene lost 7 bases, with 16 bases spanning the gap. The CDR3 is made up of 16 amino acids. This CDR3 is CAISESIGLLDQPQHF. The CDR3, as DNA: TGTGCCATCAGTGAGTCTATAGGTCTTCTTGACCAGCCCCAGCATTTT.

This clonotype was seen repeatedly, ten times or more. The chain recombines TRBV20-1 with TRBJ2-7, with 13 bases aligning to TRBD2. V dropped 5 bases and J dropped 6; count of bases not matched to a gene: 7. Germline V CDR1 and CDR2: DFQATT, SNEGSKA (reference sequence). This CDR3 contains 14 residues. CDR3 loop: CSARTSGRVGEQYF. In DNA, the CDR3 is TGCAGTGCTCGCACTAGCGGGAGGGTCGGCGAGCAGTACTTC.

The chain employs TRBV3-1 and TRBJ1-2, with 7 bases matching TRBD1. CDR1 is LGHDT, CDR2 YNNKEL, per germline (reference sequence). The CDR3 is made up of 14 amino acids. J gave up 4 bases and V 3 bases, and 5 bases lay outside the gene matches. This chain's CDR3 is CASSHGQAVYGYTF. CDR3 bases: TGTGCCAGCAGCCACGGACAGGCGGTCTATGGCTACACCTTC. The full variable domain, its missing parts supplied by reference TRBV3-1 and TRBJ1-2, is DTAVSQTPKYLVTQMGNDKSIKCEQNLGHDTMYWYKQDSKKFLKIMFSYNNKELIINETVPNRFSPKSPDKAHLNLHINSLELGDSAVYFCASSHGQAVYGYTFGSGTRLTVV.